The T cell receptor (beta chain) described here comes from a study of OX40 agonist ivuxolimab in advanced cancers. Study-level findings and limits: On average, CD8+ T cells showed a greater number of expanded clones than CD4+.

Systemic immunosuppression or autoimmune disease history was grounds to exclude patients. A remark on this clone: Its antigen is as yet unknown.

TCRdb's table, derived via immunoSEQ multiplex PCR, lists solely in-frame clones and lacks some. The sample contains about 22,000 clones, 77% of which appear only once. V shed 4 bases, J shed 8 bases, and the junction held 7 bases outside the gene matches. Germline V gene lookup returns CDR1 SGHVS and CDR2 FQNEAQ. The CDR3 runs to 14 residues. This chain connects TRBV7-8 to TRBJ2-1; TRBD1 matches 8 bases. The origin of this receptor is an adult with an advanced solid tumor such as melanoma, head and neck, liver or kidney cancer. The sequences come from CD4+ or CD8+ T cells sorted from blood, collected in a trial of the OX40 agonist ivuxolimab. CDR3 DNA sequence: TGTGCCAGCAGCTCGAGACAGGGGAGGTATGAGCAGTTCTTC. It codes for CASSSRQGRYEQFF.